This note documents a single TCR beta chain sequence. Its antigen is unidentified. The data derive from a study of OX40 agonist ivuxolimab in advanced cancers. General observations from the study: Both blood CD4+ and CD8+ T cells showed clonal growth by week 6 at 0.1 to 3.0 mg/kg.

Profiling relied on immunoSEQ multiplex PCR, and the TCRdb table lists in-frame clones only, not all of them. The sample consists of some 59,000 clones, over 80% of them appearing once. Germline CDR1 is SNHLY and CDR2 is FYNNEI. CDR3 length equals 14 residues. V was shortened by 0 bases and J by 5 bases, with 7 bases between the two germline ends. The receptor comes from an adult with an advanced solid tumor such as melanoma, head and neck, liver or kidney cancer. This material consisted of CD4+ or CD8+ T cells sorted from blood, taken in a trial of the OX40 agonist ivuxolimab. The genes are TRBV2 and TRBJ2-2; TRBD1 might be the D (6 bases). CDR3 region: CASSEAGTTGELFF. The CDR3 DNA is TGTGCCAGCAGTGAAGCTGGGACAACCGGGGAGCTGTTTTTT.